This T cell receptor beta chain was identified during a study of shared clonotypes between healthy human individuals. Assay: immunoSEQ multiplex PCR; the TCRdb copy retains only in-frame clones and omits some. The sample yields some 470,000 clones, 76% seen once. The CDR3 contains 14 residues. V was trimmed by 3 bases and J by 4 bases, leaving 11 bases between them. The germline gives CDR1 KGHSH, CDR2 LQKENI. Sequenced: PBMCs. The TCR originated in a woman in her forties in good health. Some clones in this sample may be carry-over from other donors' samples. The chain couples TRBV18 to TRBJ2-3, with D tentatively TRBD2 (6 bases). The CDR3, as DNA: TGTGCCAGCTCACCCGAGGGAGGACCAGATACGCAGTATTTT. This codes for CASSPEGGPDTQYF.